Following are 7 T cell receptor beta chains from one sample sequenced in a study of T cell changes during pregnancy in multiple sclerosis (dated by TCRdb to 2018 to 2020). The library was built by means of the immunoSEQ multiplex PCR assay. TCRdb took this table from immuneACCESS and kept in-frame rearrangements with V and J called. Such tables lack part of the clones; where checked against another copy, unresolved V genes explain under half of the gap, and the rest is unexplained. The sample data list fewer than 50,000 clones, and 90% to 95% of these were observed just once. The ten largest clonotypes hold roughly 4% of the sample. The sample was CD8+ T cells from peripheral blood mononuclear cells, taken in the first trimester of pregnancy. These receptors came from a female donor with multiple sclerosis, enrolled in a pregnancy study.

J is TRBJ2-7 and V is TRBV7-8, with 9 bases identical to TRBD2. V was clipped by 8 bases and J by 6 bases; unmatched bases: 14. This CDR3 contains 15 residues. Germline loops: CDR1 SGHVS, CDR2 FQNEAQ. The DNA of the CDR3 is TGTGCCAGCTCCCCGGGGGCGGGAGGGCCTGGCGAGCAGTACTTC. It codes for CASSPGAGGPGEQYF.

The chain has TRBV28 and TRBJ2-7, with TRBD1 matching over 7 bases. CDR3 length: 13 amino acids. Losses at the gene ends were 8 bases for V and 4 bases for J; bases not matched to a gene: 8. Germline lookup yields CDR1 MDHEN and CDR2 SYDVKM. Written as DNA, the CDR3 is TGTGCCAGCTCCCAGGGACAGCAGTACGAGCAGTACTTC. Protein: CASSQGQQYEQYF.

The genes are TRBV25-1 and TRBJ1-1; unclear D gene. V was clipped by 7 bases and J by 10 bases, with 13 bases between them. The CDR3 covers 11 residues. Germline V gene data show CDR1 as MGHDK and CDR2 as SYGVNS. CDR3 DNA: TGTGCCAGCATGTTCGGGGTTGTAGCTTTCTTT. Translating gives CASMFGVVAFF.

By sample fraction, this clone is medium-sized (0.01 to 0.1%). J is TRBJ1-4 and V is TRBV9; 7 nucleotides agree with TRBD1. CDR1 SGDLS and CDR2 YYNGEE come from the germline V gene. The CDR3 runs 16 residues. V dropped 4 bases and J dropped 1; count of bases not matched to a gene: 7. CDR3 DNA: TGTGCCAGCAGCCCAGCGTACAGGGGAACTAATGAAAAACTGTTTTTT. Its translation: CASSPAYRGTNEKLFF.

The V and J genes are TRBV27 and TRBJ1-2; TRBD1 matches at 7 bases. CDR1 MNHEY and CDR2 SMNVEV come from the germline V gene (reference sequence). V dropped 4 bases and J dropped 4; count of bases not matched to a gene: 3. The CDR3 runs 13 residues. The CDR3 DNA follows: TGTGCCAGCAGTTCGACAGGGTCCTATGGCTACACCTTC. Protein sequence: CASSSTGSYGYTF.

V usage is TRBV13 and J usage is TRBJ2-2; TRBD2 matches 12 bases. V lost 5 bases and J lost 7; bases outside the gene matches: 8. The CDR3 runs to 16 residues. In germline, CDR1 is PRHDT, CDR2 FYEKMQ (reference sequence). Here the CDR3 DNA reads TGTGCCAGCAGCCTCCTAGCGGGAGGGCCTAGCGGGGAGCTGTTTTTT. This gives the protein CASSLLAGGPSGELFF. Together with reference TRBV13 and TRBJ2-2, the CDR3 gives the full variable domain: AAGVIQSPRHLIKEKRETATLKCYPIPRHDTVYWYQQGPGQDPQFLISFYEKMQSDKGSIPDRFSAQQFSDYHSELNMSSLELGDSALYFCASSLLAGGPSGELFFGEGSRLTVL.

The chain employs TRBV13 and TRBJ2-7; tentative D call: TRBD2 (5 bases). CDR1 and CDR2 (germline): PRHDT, FYEKMQ (reference sequence). V shed 2 bases and J shed 5 bases, with 13 bases lying between them. CDR3 size: 14 residues. CDR3 DNA: TGTGCCAGCAGCTTAACCCCCGGGGAAAACGAGCAGTACTTC. Amino acid sequence: CASSLTPGENEQYF.